The following is a T cell receptor (beta chain) sequence with its context. Its cognate antigen is unknown. The sample belongs to a study of CD8 T cells in ankylosing spondylitis. The ends were cut back, 1 base at V and 8 bases at J, with 15 bases in the middle. The CDR3 has 15 amino acids. Germline V gene data show CDR1 as SGHKS and CDR2 as YYEKEE (reference sequence). In making TCR beta libraries, quantitative 5'-RACE with molecular barcodes was used. MiXCR, applied by TCRdb to the 5' RACE reads, yields one record per CDR3 protein. The sample lists roughly 440,000 distinct CDR3 sequences, 15% to 20% seen once, with around 0.92% in the top ten. Regarding the study as a whole: Before this, some motif variants had been reported in reactive arthritis synovial fluid and blood. Disease-linked clones reportedly concentrated significantly in matched ankylosing spondylitis synovial fluid. Ankylosing spondylitis blood appeared to carry a characteristic TCR beta motif of roughly eight highly homologous variants. Disease-associated clones were CD8+ and fairly uncommon in peripheral blood.

This receptor was taken from a male donor with ankylosing spondylitis. Sequenced: blood, either unsorted or a sorted T cell fraction (not recorded which). This chain joins TRBV5-5 and TRBJ1-4; maybe TRBD1 (5 bases). The CDR3 sequence: CASSLYDQGREKLFF. The CDR3 DNA reads as TGTGCCAGCAGCTTGTATGATCAGGGAAGAGAAAAACTGTTTTTT.